This TCR beta chain was sequenced for a study of vaccination effects on CD4 cells after COVID-19. Study results and caveats: Clones arising from infection and from vaccination showed marked clonal contraction late after vaccination.

Germline V CDR1 and CDR2: SGHVS, FNYEAQ. V lost 1 base, J lost 0 bases, and 12 bases lay in between. The CDR3 extends over 17 amino acids. Method: immunoSEQ multiplex PCR; TCRdb's copy keeps in-frame clones and lacks some. The sample gives 20,000 to 25,000 clones, approximately 73% of which show up once; 10% to 15% is in the top ten. Antigen-specific CD4+ T cell clonotypes were called by their expansion after viral peptide-pool culture in ViraFEST. Having been cultured for 10 days, the cells underwent CD4+ T cell isolation. IL-2 medium was substituted for half the medium on days 3 and 7. Comment on this clone: The antigen remains undetermined.

J is TRBJ1-4 and V is TRBV7-6; unclear D gene. Sequenced here: CD4+ T cells from PBMCs cultured with HCoV-229E spike peptides, sampled before COVID-19 vaccination. The TCR was taken from a human donor who received a COVID-19 vaccine. Written as DNA, the CDR3 is TGTGCCAGCAGCTTAGTACCCGGGCCTGCAACTAATGAAAAACTGTTTTTT. It translates to CASSLVPGPATNEKLFF.